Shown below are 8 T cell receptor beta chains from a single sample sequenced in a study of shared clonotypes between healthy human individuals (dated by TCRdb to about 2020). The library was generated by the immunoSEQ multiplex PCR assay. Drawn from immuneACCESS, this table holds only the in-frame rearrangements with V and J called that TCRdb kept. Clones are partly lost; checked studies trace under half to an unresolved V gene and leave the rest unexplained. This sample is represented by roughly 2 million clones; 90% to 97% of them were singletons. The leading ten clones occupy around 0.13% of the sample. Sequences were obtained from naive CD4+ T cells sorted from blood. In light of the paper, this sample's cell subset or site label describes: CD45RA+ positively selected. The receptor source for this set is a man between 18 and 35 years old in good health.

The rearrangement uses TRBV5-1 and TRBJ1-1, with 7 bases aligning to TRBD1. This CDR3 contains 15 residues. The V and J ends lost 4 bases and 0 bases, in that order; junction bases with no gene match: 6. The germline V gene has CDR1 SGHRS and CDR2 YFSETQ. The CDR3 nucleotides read TGCGCCAGCAGCGAACGAGGGGGCTTGAACACTGAAGCTTTCTTT. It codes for CASSERGGLNTEAFF.

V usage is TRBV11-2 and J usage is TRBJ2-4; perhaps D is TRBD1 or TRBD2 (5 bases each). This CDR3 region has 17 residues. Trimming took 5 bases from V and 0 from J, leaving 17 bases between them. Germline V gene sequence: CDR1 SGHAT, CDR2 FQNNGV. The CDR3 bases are TGTGCCAGCAGCCTATGGGTGGGGGACCTAGCCAAAAACATTCAGTACTTC. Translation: CASSLWVGDLAKNIQYF.

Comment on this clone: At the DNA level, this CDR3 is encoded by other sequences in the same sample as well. CDR3 coding DNA: TGTGCCAGCAGCGTAGTCGGGGGCCCTTACAATGAGCAGTTCTTC. This encodes CASSVVGGPYNEQFF. V gene TRBV9 combines with J gene TRBJ2-1, with D possibly called TRBD1 or TRBD2 (6 bases each). The V end was cut by 0 bases, the J end by 4 bases, with 11 bases between. This CDR3 contains 15 residues. Germline V gene sequence: CDR1 SGDLS, CDR2 YYNGEE.

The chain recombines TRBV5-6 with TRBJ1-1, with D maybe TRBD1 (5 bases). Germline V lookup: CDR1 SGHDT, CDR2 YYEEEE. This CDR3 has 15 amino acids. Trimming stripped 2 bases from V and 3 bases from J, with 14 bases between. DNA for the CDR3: TGTGCCAGCAGCTTTCCAGGGAATTGGGACACTGAAGCTTTCTTT. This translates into CASSFPGNWDTEAFF. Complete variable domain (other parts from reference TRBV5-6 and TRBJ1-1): DAGVTQSPTHLIKTRGQQVTLRCSPKSGHDTVSWYQQALGQGPQFIFQYYEEEERQRGNFPDRFSGHQFPNYSSELNVNALLLGDSALYLCASSFPGNWDTEAFFGQGTRLTVV.

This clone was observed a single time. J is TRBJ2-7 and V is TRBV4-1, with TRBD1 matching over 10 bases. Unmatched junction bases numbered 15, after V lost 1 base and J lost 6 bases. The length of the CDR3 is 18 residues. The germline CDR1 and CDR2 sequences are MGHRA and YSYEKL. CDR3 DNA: TGCGCCAGCAGCCAAGTGTCGGGGAGGACAGGGGGAAGTGGCGAGCAGTACTTC. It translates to CASSQVSGRTGGSGEQYF.

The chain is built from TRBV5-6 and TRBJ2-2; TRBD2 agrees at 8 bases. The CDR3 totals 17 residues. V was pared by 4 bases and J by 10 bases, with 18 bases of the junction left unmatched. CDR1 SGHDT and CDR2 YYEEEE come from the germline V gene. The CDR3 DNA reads TGTGCCAGCAGCCAAACCCGGGGGGGCCATAAGTTCGAGGAGCTGTTTTTT. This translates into CASSQTRGGHKFEELFF.

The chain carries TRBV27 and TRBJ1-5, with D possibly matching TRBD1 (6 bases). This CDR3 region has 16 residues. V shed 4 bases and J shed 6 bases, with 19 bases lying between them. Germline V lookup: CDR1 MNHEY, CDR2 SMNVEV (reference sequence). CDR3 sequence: CASSSPSRGEGQPQHF. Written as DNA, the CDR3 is TGTGCCAGCAGTTCCCCCTCCAGGGGCGAAGGTCAGCCCCAGCATTTT.

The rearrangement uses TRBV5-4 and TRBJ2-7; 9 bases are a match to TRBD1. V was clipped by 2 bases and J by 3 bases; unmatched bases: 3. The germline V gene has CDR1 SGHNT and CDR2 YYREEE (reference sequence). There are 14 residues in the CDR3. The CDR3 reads CASSFGTGLYEQYF. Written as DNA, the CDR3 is TGTGCCAGCAGCTTCGGGACAGGGCTCTACGAGCAGTACTTC.